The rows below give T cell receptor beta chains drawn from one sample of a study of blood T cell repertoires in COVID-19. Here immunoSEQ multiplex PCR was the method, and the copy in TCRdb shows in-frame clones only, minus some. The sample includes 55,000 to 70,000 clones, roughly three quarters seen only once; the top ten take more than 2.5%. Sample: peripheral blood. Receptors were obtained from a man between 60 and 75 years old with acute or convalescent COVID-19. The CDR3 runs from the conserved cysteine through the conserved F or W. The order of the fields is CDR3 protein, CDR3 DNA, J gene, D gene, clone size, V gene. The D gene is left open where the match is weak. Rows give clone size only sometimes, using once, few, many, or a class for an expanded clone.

cdr3_aa: CASSWNSGGEQYF
cdr3_nt: TGTGCCAGCAGCTGGAATTCGGGGGGTGAGCAGTACTTC
j_call: TRBJ2-7
d_call: TRBD2
clone_size: NA
v_call: TRBV7-9

cdr3_aa: CATLTGIKYGYTF
cdr3_nt: TGTGCCACCTTGACAGGGATAAAGTATGGCTACACCTTC
j_call: TRBJ1-2
d_call: TRBD1
clone_size: medium-sized
v_call: TRBV6-5

cdr3_aa: CASSVGVTGNYEQYF
cdr3_nt: TGTGCCAGCAGCGTAGGGGTTACAGGGAACTACGAGCAGTACTTC
j_call: TRBJ2-7
d_call: NA
clone_size: many
v_call: TRBV9

cdr3_aa: CAWFRDRGEGNYGYTF
cdr3_nt: TGTGCCTGGTTTCGGGACAGGGGAGAGGGTAACTATGGCTACACCTTC
j_call: TRBJ1-2
d_call: TRBD1
clone_size: NA
v_call: TRBV30

cdr3_aa: CATSRESAGVVETQYF
cdr3_nt: TGTGCCACCAGCAGAGAAAGCGCCGGGGTCGTGGAGACCCAGTACTTC
j_call: TRBJ2-5
d_call: NA
clone_size: few
v_call: TRBV15

cdr3_aa: CATSDSFQGAGETQYF
cdr3_nt: TGTGCCACCAGTGATTCCTTCCAGGGGGCGGGAGAGACCCAGTACTTC
j_call: TRBJ2-5
d_call: TRBD1
clone_size: NA
v_call: TRBV24-1

cdr3_aa: CASSPARGRDTEAFF
cdr3_nt: TGTGCCAGCTCACCAGCCAGGGGAAGGGATACTGAAGCTTTCTTT
j_call: TRBJ1-1
d_call: NA
clone_size: NA
v_call: TRBV18

cdr3_aa: CASSYSNRAGTEAFF
cdr3_nt: TGTGCCAGCAGTTACTCTAACAGGGCGGGCACTGAAGCTTTCTTT
j_call: TRBJ1-1
d_call: NA
clone_size: NA
v_call: TRBV6-5

cdr3_aa: CASSFGNTEAFF
cdr3_nt: TGTGCCAGCAGCTTCGGGAACACTGAAGCTTTCTTT
j_call: TRBJ1-1
d_call: NA
clone_size: NA
v_call: TRBV5-6

cdr3_aa: CASSLNSRSPLHF
cdr3_nt: TGTGCCAGCAGCCTTAATTCCCGTTCACCCCTCCACTTT
j_call: TRBJ1-6
d_call: NA
clone_size: NA
v_call: TRBV7-9

cdr3_aa: CASSSRQGAGEETQYF
cdr3_nt: TGTGCCAGCAGCTCAAGACAGGGGGCGGGAGAAGAGACCCAGTACTTC
j_call: TRBJ2-5
d_call: TRBD1
clone_size: NA
v_call: TRBV7-2

cdr3_aa: CASSEAAGGLFANTGELFF
cdr3_nt: TGTGCCAGCAGTGAAGCGGCAGGGGGTCTTTTCGCGAACACCGGGGAGCTGTTTTTT
j_call: TRBJ2-2
d_call: TRBD1
clone_size: NA
v_call: TRBV6-1